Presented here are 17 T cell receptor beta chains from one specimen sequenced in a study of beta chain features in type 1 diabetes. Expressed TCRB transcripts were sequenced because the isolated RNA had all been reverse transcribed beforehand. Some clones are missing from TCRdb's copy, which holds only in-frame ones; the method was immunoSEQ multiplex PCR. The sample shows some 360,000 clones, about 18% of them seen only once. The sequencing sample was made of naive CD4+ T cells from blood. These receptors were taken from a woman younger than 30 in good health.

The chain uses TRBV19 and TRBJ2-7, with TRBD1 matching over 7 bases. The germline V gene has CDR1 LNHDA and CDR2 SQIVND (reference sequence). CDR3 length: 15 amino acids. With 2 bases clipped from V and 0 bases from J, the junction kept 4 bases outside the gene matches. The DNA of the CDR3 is TGTGCCAGTAGTATATCGAGGGGGCGCTCCTACGAGCAGTACTTC. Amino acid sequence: CASSISRGRSYEQYF. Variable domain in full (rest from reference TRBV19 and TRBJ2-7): DGGITQSPKYLFRKEGQNVTLSCEQNLNHDAMYWYRQDPGQGLRLIYYSQIVNDFQKGDIAEGYSVSREKKESFPLTVTSAQKNPTAFYLCASSISRGRSYEQYFGPGTRLTVT.

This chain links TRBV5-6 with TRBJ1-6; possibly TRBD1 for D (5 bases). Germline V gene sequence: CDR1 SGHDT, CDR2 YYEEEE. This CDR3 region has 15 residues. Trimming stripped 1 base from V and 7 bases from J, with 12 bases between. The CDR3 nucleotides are TGTGCCAGCAGCTTGCCTCAGGGTCGGAATTCACCCCTCCACTTT. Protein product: CASSLPQGRNSPLHF.

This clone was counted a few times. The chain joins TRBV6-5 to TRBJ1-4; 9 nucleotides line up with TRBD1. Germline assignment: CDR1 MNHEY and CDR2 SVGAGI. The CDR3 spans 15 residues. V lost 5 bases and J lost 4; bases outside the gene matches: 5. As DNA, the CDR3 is TGTGCCAGCAGTCCCACAGGGGGCCGTAATGAAAAACTGTTTTTT. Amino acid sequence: CASSPTGGRNEKLFF.

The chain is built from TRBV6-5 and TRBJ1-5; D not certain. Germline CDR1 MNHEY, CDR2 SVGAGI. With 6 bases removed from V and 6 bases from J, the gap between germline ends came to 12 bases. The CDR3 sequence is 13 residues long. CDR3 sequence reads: CASSLRGLQPQHF. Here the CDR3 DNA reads TGTGCCAGCAGCCTCCGGGGTCTTCAGCCCCAGCATTTT.

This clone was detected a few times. The CDR3 region is CASSLGSGAFVEQFF. The CDR3 DNA reads as TGTGCCAGCAGCTTAGGTTCAGGGGCCTTCGTGGAGCAGTTCTTC. J is TRBJ2-1 and V is TRBV7-9; possible D gene TRBD1, 6 bases. Germline V gene sequence: CDR1 SEHNR, CDR2 FQNEAQ (reference sequence). The CDR3 length is 15 residues. Trimming shortened V by 1 base and J by 10 bases, and 17 bases separated the two germline ends. Full variable domain (remainder filled in from reference TRBV7-9 and TRBJ2-1): DTGVSQNPRHKITKRGQNVTFRCDPISEHNRLYWYRQTLGQGPEFLTYFQNEAQLEKSRLLSDRFSAERPKGSFSTLEIQRTEQGDSAMYLCASSLGSGAFVEQFFGPGTRLTVL.

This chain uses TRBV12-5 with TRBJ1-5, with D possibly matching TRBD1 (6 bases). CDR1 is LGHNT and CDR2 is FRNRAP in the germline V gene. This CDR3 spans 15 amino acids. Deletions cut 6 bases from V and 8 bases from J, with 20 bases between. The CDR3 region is CASGSSGQGYKPQHF. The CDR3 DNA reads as TGTGCTAGTGGAAGTAGTGGCCAGGGGTATAAGCCCCAGCATTTT.

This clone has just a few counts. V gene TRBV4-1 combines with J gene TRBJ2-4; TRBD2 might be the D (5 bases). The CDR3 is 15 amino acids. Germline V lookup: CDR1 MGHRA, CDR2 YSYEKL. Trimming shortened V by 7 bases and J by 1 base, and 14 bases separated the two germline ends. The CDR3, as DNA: TGCGCCAGCACTAAAACCGGGGTGGCCAAAAACATTCAGTACTTC. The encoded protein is CASTKTGVAKNIQYF.

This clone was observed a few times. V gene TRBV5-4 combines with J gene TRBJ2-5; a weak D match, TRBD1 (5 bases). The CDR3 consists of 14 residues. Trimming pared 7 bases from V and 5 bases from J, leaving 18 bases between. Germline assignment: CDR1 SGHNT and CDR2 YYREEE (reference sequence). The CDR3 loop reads CASSRRGEEETQYF. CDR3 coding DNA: TGTGCCAGCTCTCGTAGGGGCGAGGAGGAGACCCAGTACTTC.

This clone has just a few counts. The DNA for the CDR3 is TGCAGCGTTCTAGGCCTACCAAACTATGGCTACACCTTC. Protein product: CSVLGLPNYGYTF. The J gene is TRBJ1-2, the V gene TRBV29-1; D is unclear. In germline, CDR1 is SQVTM, CDR2 ANQGSEA. The CDR3 loop spans 13 amino acids. The V gene lost 5 bases and the J gene lost 2 bases, with 12 bases spanning the gap.

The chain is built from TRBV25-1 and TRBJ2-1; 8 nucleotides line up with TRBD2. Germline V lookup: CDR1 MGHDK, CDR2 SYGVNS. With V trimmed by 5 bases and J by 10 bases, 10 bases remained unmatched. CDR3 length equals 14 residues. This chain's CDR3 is CASSNTAGGSEQFF. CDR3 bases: TGTGCCAGCAGTAATACGGCGGGAGGATCGGAGCAGTTCTTC.

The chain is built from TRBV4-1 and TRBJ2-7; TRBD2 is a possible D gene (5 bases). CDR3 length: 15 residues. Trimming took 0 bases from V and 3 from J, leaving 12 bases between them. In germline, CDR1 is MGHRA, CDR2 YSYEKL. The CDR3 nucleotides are TGCGCCAGCAGCCAAGATGGAGGCATCTTCTACGAGCAGTACTTC. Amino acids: CASSQDGGIFYEQYF.

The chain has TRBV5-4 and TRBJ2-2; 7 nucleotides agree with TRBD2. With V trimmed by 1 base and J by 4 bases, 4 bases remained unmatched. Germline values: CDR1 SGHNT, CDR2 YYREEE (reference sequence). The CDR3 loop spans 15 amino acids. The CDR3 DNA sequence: TGTGCCAGCAGCTTGACGGGGGGAATCACCGGGGAGCTGTTTTTT. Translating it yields CASSLTGGITGELFF.

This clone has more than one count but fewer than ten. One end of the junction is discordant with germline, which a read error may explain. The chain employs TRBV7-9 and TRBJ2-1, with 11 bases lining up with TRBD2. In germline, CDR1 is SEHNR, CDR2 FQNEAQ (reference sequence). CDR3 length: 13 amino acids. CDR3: CASSLLAGGPELF. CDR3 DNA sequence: TGTGCCAGCAGCTTATTAGCGGGAGGGCCCGAGCTCTTC. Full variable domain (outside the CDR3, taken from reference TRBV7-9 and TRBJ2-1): DTGVSQNPRHKITKRGQNVTFRCDPISEHNRLYWYRQTLGQGPEFLTYFQNEAQLEKSRLLSDRFSAERPKGSFSTLEIQRTEQGDSAMYLCASSLLAGGPELFGPGTRLTVL.

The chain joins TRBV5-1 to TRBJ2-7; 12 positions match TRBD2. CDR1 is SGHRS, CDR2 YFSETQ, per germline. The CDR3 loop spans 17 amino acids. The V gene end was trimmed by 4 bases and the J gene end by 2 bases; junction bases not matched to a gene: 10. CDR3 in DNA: TGCGCCAGCAGCCCATCACGACGGACTAGCGGGACCTACGAGCAGTACTTC. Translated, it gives CASSPSRRTSGTYEQYF.

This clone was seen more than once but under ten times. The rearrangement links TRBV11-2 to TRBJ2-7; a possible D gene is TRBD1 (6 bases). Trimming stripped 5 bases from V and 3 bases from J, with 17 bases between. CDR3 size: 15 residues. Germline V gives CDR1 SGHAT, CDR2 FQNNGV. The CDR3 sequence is CASSPHGPGDYEQYF. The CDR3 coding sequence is TGTGCCAGCAGCCCTCACGGCCCAGGGGACTACGAGCAGTACTTC.

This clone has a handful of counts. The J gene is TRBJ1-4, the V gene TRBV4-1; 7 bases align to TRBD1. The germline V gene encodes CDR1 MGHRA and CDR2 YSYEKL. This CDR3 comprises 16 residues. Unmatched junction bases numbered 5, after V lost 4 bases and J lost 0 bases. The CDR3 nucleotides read TGCGCCAGCAGCCTTGGGACAGTTACAACTAATGAAAAACTGTTTTTT. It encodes CASSLGTVTTNEKLFF.

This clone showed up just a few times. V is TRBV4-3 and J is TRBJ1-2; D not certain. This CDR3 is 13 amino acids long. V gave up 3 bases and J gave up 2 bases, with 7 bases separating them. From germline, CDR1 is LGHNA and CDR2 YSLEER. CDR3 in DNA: TGCGCCAGCAGCCAGGAGGTCAACTATGGCTACACCTTC. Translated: CASSQEVNYGYTF.